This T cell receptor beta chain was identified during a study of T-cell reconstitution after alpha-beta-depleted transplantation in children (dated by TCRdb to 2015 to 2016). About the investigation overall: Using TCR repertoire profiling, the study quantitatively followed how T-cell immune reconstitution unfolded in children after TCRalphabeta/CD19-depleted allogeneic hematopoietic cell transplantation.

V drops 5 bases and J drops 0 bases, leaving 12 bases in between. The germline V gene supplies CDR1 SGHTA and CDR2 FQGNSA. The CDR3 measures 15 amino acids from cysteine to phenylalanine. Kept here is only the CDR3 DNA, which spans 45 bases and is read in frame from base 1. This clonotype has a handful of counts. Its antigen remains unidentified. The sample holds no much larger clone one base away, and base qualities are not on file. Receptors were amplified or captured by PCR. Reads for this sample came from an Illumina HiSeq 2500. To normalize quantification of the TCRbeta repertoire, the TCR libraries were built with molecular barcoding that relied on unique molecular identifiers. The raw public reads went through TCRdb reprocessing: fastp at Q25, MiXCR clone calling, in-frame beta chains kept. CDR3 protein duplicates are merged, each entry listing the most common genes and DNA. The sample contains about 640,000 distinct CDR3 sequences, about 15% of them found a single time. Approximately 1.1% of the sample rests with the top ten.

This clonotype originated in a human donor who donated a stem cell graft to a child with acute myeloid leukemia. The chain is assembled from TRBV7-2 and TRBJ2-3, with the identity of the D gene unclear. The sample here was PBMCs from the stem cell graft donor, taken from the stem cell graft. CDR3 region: CASSLLATSTDTQYF. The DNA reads TGTGCCAGCAGCCTTCTGGCGACAAGCACAGATACGCAGTATTTT.